These 9 T cell receptor beta chains share one sample of origin, sequenced in a study of blood T cells in healthy people across ages. With a J-beta primer mix and a sample-barcoded 5' primer, a second PCR ran about 7 to 12 cycles. A single record per CDR3 protein comes from TCRdb applying MiXCR to the 5' RACE reads. The sample lists 660,000 or so distinct CDR3 sequences, 58% occurring once. Sequencing was performed on blood. Source of these receptors: a man aged 60 to 75 in good health.

This clonotype was counted a few times. J is TRBJ2-5 and V is TRBV11-2; D ambiguous. Germline CDR1 reads SGHAT; CDR2 reads FQNNGV. The ends were cut back, 1 base at V and 5 bases at J, with 8 bases in the middle. The CDR3 has 13 residues. This CDR3 is CASSLGWSETQYF. In nucleotides, the CDR3 is TGTGCCAGCAGCTTAGGGTGGTCGGAGACCCAGTACTTC.

The CDR3, as DNA: TGTGCCAGCAGCCCTCTCGGCAGGACCGGCTACACCTTC. Translated: CASSPLGRTGYTF. The gene calls are TRBV3-1 and TRBJ1-2; no firm D call. The CDR3 spans 13 residues. Germline CDR1 reads LGHDT; CDR2 reads YNNKEL (reference sequence). Deletions cut 4 bases from V and 8 bases from J, with 14 bases between.

The chain joins TRBV20-1 to TRBJ1-2; no definite D call. V was clipped by 6 bases and J by 6 bases, with 14 bases between them. The CDR3 is 12 amino acids. From germline, CDR1 is DFQATT and CDR2 SNEGSKA (reference sequence). CDR3 sequence: CSAERRPDGYTF. CDR3 sequence (DNA): TGCAGTGCCGAGAGAAGACCGGATGGCTACACCTTC.

Remarks on this clonotype: This may stem from a read error, because a much larger clone lies one nucleotide away. The V call is TRBV10-2, the J call TRBJ2-1; 16 bases match TRBD2. V shed 4 bases and J 15 bases; nucleotides not matched to a gene: 6. The CDR3 contains 14 residues. Germline CDR1 and CDR2: WSHSY and SAAADI. The CDR3 DNA is TGCGCCAGCAGTGCGGGACTAGCGGGGGGGCCTCGGTTCTTC. This gives the protein CASSAGLAGGPRFF.

V is TRBV6-5 and J is TRBJ2-1, with TRBD2 as a possible D gene (6 bases). Judging by the DNA end, TRBJ2-7 fits better; the J call may be wrong. Germline V CDR1 and CDR2: MNHEY, SVGAGI. CDR3 size: 14 residues. The CDR3 is CASSYSSGNNEQYF. DNA of the CDR3: TGTGCCAGCAGTTACTCTAGCGGTAACAATGAGCAGTACTTC.

This clonotype was counted a few times. V and J are TRBV27 and TRBJ2-5; TRBD1 agrees at 12 bases. The CDR3 runs to 16 residues. Trimming cost V 3 bases and J 4 bases; bases outside gene matches: 6. Germline CDR1 reads MNHEY; CDR2 reads SMNVEV (reference sequence). The CDR3 is CASSFEGTGGRETQYF. The CDR3 DNA sequence: TGTGCCAGCAGTTTCGAGGGGACAGGGGGCCGAGAGACCCAGTACTTC.

This clonotype was seen at least ten times. CDR3 DNA: TGTGCCAGCAGCTTGACAGGGGACGAGCAGTACTTC. Amino acids: CASSLTGDEQYF. This chain uses TRBV27 with TRBJ2-7, with 8 bases that match TRBD1. This CDR3 has 12 residues. Germline V gene data show CDR1 as MNHEY and CDR2 as SMNVEV (reference sequence). With V trimmed by 6 bases and J by 5 bases, 3 bases remained unmatched.

The sample holds many counts of this clonotype. A read error is possible here, since a much larger clone lies one base away. V and J are TRBV5-1 and TRBJ2-7; D not resolved. This CDR3 region has 13 residues. V was cut by 0 bases and J by 7 bases, with 11 bases left in between. Germline CDR1 SGHRS, CDR2 YFSETQ. This CDR3 reads CASSLALDNEQYF. The CDR3 DNA is TGCGCCAGCAGCTTGGCACTTGACAATGAGCAGTACTTC.

This sequence joins TRBV15 and TRBJ2-3; D is uncertain. Trimming left V 3 bases short and J 4 bases short, with 8 bases between. The CDR3 runs to 13 residues. CDR1 is LNHNV and CDR2 is YYDKDF in the germline V gene (reference sequence). CDR3 nucleotide sequence: TGTGCCACCAGCAGCCTAAGGCCAGATACGCAGTATTTT. Protein product: CATSSLRPDTQYF.